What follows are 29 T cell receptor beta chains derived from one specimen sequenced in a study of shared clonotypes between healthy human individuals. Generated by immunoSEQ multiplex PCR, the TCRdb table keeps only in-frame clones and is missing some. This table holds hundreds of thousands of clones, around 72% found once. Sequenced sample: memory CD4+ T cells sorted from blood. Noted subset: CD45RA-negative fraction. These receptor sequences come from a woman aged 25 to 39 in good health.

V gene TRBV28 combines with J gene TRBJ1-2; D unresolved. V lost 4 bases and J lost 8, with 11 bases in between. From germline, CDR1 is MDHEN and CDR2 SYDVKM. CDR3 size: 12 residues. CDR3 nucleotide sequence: TGTGCCAGCAGTTCATCTCAGAAGGGCTACACCTTC. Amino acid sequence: CASSSSQKGYTF.

The CDR3, as DNA: TGTGCCAGCAGTGAGCAGGGGCGGGAGGAGACCCAGTACTTC. Translating it yields CASSEQGREETQYF. The J gene is TRBJ2-5, the V gene TRBV2, with D maybe TRBD2 (7 bases). The CDR3 spans 14 residues. CDR1 and CDR2 from the germline V gene are SNHLY and FYNNEI. Deletions cut 3 bases from V and 5 bases from J, with 13 bases between.

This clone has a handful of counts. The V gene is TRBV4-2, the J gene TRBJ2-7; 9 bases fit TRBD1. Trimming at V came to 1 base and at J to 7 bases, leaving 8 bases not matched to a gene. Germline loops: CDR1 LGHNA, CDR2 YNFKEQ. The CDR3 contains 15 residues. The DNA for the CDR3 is TGTGCCAGCAGCCAAGCCGGGACAGGGCAGCTTGAGCAGTACTTC. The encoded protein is CASSQAGTGQLEQYF.

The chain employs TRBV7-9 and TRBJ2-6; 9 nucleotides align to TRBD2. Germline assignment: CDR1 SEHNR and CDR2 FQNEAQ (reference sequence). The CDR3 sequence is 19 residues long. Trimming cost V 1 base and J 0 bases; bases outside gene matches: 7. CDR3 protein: CASSLVVTSGYSGANVLTF. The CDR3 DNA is TGTGCCAGCAGCTTAGTAGTGACTAGCGGATACTCTGGGGCCAACGTCCTGACTTTC.

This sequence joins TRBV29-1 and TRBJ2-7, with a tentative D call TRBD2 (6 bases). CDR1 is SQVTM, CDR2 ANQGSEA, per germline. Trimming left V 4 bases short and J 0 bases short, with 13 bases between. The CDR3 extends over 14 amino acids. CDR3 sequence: CSVARGASSYEQYF. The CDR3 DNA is TGCAGCGTTGCTCGCGGGGCGAGCTCCTACGAGCAGTACTTC.

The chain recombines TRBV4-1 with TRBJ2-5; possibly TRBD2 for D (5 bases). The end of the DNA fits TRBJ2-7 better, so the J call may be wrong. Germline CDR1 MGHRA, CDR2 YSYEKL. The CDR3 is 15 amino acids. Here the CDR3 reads CASSQTGSGIYEQYF. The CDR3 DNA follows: TGCGCCAGCAGCCAAACGGGGTCGGGTATCTACGAGCAGTACTTC.

CDR3 amino acids: CASSSFQGYGYTF. The CDR3 coding sequence is TGCGCCAGCAGCTCCTTCCAGGGTTATGGCTACACCTTC. The chain joins TRBV5-1 to TRBJ1-2; perhaps TRBD1 as D (5 bases). The germline V gene has CDR1 SGHRS and CDR2 YFSETQ. The CDR3 totals 13 residues. The V end was cut by 3 bases, the J end by 5 bases, with 11 bases between.

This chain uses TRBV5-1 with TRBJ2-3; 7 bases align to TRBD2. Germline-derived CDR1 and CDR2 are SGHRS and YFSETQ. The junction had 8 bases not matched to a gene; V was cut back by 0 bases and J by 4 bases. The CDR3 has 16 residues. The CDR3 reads CASSLAGGSSADTQYF. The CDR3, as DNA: TGCGCCAGCAGCTTGGCCGGCGGGAGCTCGGCAGATACGCAGTATTTT.

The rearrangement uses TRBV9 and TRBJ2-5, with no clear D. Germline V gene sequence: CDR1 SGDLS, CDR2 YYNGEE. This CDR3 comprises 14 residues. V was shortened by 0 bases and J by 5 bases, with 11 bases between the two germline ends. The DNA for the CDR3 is TGTGCCAGCAGCGTAGGCGGCGCTCAGGAGACCCAGTACTTC. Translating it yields CASSVGGAQETQYF.

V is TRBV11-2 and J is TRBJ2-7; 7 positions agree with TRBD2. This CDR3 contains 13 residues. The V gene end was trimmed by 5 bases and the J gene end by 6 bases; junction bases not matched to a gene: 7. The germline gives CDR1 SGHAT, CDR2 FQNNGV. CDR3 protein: CASSRVLATEQYF. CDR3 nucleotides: TGTGCCAGCAGCCGCGTACTAGCGACCGAGCAGTACTTC.

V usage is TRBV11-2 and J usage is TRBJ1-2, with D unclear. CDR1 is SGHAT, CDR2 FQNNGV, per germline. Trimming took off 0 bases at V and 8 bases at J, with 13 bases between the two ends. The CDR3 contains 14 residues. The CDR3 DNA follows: TGTGCCAGCAGCTTAGATGGGAGGGTAGTGGGCTACACCTTC. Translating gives CASSLDGRVVGYTF.

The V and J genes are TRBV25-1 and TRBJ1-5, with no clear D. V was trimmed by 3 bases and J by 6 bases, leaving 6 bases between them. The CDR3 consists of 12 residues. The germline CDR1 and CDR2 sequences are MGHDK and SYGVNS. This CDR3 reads CASSESGQPQHF. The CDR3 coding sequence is TGTGCCAGCAGTGAGTCGGGTCAGCCCCAGCATTTT.

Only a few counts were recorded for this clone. The CDR3: CASSTTSYGEQFF. The CDR3 region has the DNA TGTGCCAGCAGTACGACTAGTTACGGTGAGCAGTTCTTC. The chain uses TRBV6-5 and TRBJ2-1, with D maybe TRBD2 (6 bases). The germline V and J ends were trimmed by 5 bases and 9 bases, with 14 bases remaining between them. The CDR3 is 13 amino acids. Germline CDR1 reads MNHEY; CDR2 reads SVGAGI.

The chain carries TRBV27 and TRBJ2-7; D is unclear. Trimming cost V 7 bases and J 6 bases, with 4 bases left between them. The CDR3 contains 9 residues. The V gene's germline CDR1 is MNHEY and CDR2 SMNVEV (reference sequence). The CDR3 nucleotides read TGTGCCAGCACCACCGAGCAGTACTTC. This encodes CASTTEQYF.

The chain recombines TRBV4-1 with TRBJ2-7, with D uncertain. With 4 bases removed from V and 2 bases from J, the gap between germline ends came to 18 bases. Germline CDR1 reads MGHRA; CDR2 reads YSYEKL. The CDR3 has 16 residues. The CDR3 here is CASSPRVTGTAYEQYF. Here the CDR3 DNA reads TGCGCCAGCAGCCCCCGTGTCACGGGTACCGCCTACGAGCAGTACTTC.

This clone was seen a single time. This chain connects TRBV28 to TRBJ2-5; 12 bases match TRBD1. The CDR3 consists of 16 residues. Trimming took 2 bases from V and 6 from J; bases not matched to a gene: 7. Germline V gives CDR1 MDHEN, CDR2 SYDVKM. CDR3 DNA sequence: TGTGCCAGCAGTTTAGGGACAGGGGGCTCGGTAAAGACCCAGTACTTC. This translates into CASSLGTGGSVKTQYF.

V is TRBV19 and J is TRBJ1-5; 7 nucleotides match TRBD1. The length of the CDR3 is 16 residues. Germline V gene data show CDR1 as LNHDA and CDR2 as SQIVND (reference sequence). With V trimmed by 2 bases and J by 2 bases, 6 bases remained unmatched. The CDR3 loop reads CASSIYRGQRNQPQHF. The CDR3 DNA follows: TGTGCCAGTAGTATATATAGGGGACAGCGCAATCAGCCCCAGCATTTT.

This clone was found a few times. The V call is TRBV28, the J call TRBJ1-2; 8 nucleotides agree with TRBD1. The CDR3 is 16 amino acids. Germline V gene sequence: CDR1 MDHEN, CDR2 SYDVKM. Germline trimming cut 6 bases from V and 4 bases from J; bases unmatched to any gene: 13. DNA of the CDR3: TGTGCCAGCAGAGACAGGGGCGCTTTACGGATCTATGGCTACACCTTC. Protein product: CASRDRGALRIYGYTF.

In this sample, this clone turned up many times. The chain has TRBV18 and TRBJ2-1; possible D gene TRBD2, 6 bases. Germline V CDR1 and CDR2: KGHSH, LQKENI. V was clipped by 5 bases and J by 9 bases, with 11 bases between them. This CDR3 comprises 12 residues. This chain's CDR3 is CASSTGRGEQFF. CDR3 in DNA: TGTGCCAGCTCAACCGGGAGAGGTGAGCAGTTCTTC.

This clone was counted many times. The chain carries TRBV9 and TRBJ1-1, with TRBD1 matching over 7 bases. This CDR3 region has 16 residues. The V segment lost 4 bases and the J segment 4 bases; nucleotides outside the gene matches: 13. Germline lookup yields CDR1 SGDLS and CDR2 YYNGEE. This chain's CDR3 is CASSFSQGVSFTEAFF. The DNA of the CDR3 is TGTGCCAGCAGCTTTTCGCAGGGGGTTTCCTTCACTGAAGCTTTCTTT.

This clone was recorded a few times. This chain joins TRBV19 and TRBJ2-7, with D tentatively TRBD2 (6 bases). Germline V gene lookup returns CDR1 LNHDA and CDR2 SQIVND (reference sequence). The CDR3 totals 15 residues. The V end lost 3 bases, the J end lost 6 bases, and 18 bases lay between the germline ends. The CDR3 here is CASSMNGGNEGEQYF. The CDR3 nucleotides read TGTGCCAGTAGTATGAACGGAGGGAACGAGGGCGAGCAGTACTTC.

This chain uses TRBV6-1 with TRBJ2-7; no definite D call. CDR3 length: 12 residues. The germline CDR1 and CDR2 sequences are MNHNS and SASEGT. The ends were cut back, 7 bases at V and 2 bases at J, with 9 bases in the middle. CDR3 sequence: CASTGVTYEQYF. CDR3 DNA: TGTGCCAGCACGGGCGTAACCTACGAGCAGTACTTC.

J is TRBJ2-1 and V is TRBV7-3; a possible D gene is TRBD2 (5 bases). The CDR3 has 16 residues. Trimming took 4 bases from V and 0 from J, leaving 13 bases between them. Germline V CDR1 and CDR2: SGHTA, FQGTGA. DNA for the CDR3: TGTGCCAGCAGCTCCTTAGCGCGGAGCTCCTACAATGAGCAGTTCTTC. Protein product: CASSSLARSSYNEQFF.

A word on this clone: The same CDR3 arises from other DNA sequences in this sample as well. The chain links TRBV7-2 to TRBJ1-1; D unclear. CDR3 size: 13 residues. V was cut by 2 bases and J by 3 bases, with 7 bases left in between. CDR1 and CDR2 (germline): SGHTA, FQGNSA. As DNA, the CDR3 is TGTGCCAGCAGCTTATGGGAAGACACTGAAGCTTTCTTT. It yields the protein CASSLWEDTEAFF.

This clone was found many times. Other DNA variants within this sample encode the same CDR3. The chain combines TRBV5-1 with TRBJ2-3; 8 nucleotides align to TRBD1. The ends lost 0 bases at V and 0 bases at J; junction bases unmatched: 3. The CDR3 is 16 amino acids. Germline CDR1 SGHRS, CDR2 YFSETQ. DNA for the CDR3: TGCGCCAGCAGCTTGGGGCAGGGGGCTAGCACAGATACGCAGTATTTT. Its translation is CASSLGQGASTDTQYF.

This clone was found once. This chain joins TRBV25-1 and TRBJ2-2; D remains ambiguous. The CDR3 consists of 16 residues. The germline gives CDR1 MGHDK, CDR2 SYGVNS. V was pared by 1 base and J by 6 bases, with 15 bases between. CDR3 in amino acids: CASSEWNSNTSGELFF. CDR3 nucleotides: TGTGCCAGCAGTGAATGGAATAGCAACACGTCCGGGGAGCTGTTTTTT.

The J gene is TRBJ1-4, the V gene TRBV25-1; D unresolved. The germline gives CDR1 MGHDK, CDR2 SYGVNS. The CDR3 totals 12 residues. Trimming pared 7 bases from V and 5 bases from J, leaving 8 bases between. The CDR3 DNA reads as TGTGCCAGCACGGGAGGGAATGAAAAACTGTTTTTT. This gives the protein CASTGGNEKLFF.

The CDR3 DNA is TGCGCCAGCAGCTTGGATGGCAGGGTTGGGGAGACCCAGTACTTC. It specifies CASSLDGRVGETQYF. The chain is built from TRBV5-1 and TRBJ2-5; tentatively, D is TRBD1 (5 bases). V was trimmed by 0 bases and J by 5 bases, leaving 14 bases between them. Per the germline V gene, CDR1 is SGHRS and CDR2 is YFSETQ. The CDR3 covers 15 residues.

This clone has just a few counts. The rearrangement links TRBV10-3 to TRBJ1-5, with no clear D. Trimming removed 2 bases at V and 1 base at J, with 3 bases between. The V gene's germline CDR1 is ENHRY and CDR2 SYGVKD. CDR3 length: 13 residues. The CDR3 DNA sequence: TGTGCCATCAGTGAGGTGAGCAATCAGCCCCAGCATTTT. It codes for CAISEVSNQPQHF.